Reported below is one T cell receptor (beta chain). The sample belongs to a study of blood T cell repertoires in COVID-19. Libraries were prepared by immunoSEQ multiplex PCR; TCRdb keeps only in-frame clonotypes and omits some of them. The sample includes 210,000 or so clones, less than 80% of them seen just once. Unmatched junction bases numbered 4, after V lost 3 bases and J lost 2 bases. Germline-derived CDR1 and CDR2 are MNHNS and SASEGT. The CDR3 extends over 15 amino acids. This receptor was identified in a man in his fifties or sixties who had recovered from COVID-19. This sequence joins TRBV6-1 and TRBJ1-3, with 7 bases identical to TRBD1. Sequencing used peripheral blood. CDR3 in DNA: TGTGCCAGCAGTGAGTCGACAGGGCCTGGAAACACCATATATTTT. This sequence encodes CASSESTGPGNTIYF.